The 16 T cell receptor beta chains in this list originate from one sample, sequenced in a study of blood T cell repertoires in COVID-19. Only in-frame clones appear in the TCRdb table, and some are missing; sequencing was by immunoSEQ multiplex PCR. In the table there are under 300,000 clones, approximately 87% of which are singletons. Sequencing input: peripheral blood. The receptors were gathered from a man in his sixties with acute or convalescent COVID-19.

The J gene is TRBJ1-2, the V gene TRBV27; TRBD1 matches at 11 bases. This CDR3 contains 14 residues. From germline, CDR1 is MNHEY and CDR2 SMNVEV (reference sequence). J was trimmed by 4 bases and V by 5 bases; bases with no gene match: 3. CDR3 sequence reads: CASSMGTGGYGYTF. For the CDR3, the DNA is TGTGCCAGCAGTATGGGGACAGGGGGCTATGGCTACACCTTC.

The gene calls are TRBV28 and TRBJ2-1; 13 positions agree with TRBD2. The CDR3 contains 14 residues. V lost 8 bases and J lost 7; bases outside the gene matches: 5. Germline V CDR1 and CDR2: MDHEN, SYDVKM. The CDR3, as DNA: TGTGCCAGCGGGGGACTAGCGGGAAGGAATGAGCAGTTCTTC. Protein sequence: CASGGLAGRNEQFF.

The chain recombines TRBV29-1 with TRBJ2-2; tentative D call: TRBD1 (5 bases). Germline CDR1 and CDR2: SQVTM and ANQGSEA. This CDR3 contains 16 residues. Trimming shortened V by 0 bases and J by 2 bases, and 13 bases separated the two germline ends. CDR3 region: CSVEEAGPRNTGELFF. The CDR3 region has the DNA TGCAGCGTTGAAGAGGCAGGGCCCAGAAACACCGGGGAGCTGTTTTTT.

In its sample, this clone was seen a few times. The V and J genes are TRBV6-5 and TRBJ1-2; D perhaps matches TRBD1 (6 bases). The CDR3 spans 15 residues. Germline CDR1 MNHEY, CDR2 SVGAGI. V was pared by 7 bases and J by 4 bases, with 19 bases between. The CDR3 is CASTSALQGFYGYTF. The CDR3, as DNA: TGTGCCAGCACTTCCGCATTACAGGGTTTCTATGGCTACACCTTC.

This clone has just one count. The chain has TRBV6-6 and TRBJ1-4, with D hard to call. This CDR3 has 16 amino acids. The germline CDR1 and CDR2 sequences are MNHNY and SVGAGI (reference sequence). V was trimmed by 2 bases and J by 7 bases, leaving 17 bases between them. The CDR3 region has the DNA TGTGCCAGCAGTTACCCTCGTGAGGCAGAGGGTGAAAAACTGTTTTTT. It encodes CASSYPREAEGEKLFF.

The V and J genes are TRBV19 and TRBJ2-3; D perhaps matches TRBD1 (5 bases). This CDR3 has 15 amino acids. V was cut by 6 bases and J by 0 bases, with 13 bases left in between. Germline CDR1 is LNHDA and CDR2 is SQIVND (reference sequence). This CDR3 reads CASRDKAESTDTQYF. For the CDR3, the DNA is TGTGCCAGTAGGGACAAGGCGGAGAGCACAGATACGCAGTATTTT. The whole variable domain, remainder taken from reference TRBV19 and TRBJ2-3, is DGGITQSPKYLFRKEGQNVTLSCEQNLNHDAMYWYRQDPGQGLRLIYYSQIVNDFQKGDIAEGYSVSREKKESFPLTVTSAQKNPTAFYLCASRDKAESTDTQYFGPGTRLTVL.

This chain links TRBV6-1 with TRBJ1-3, with no clear D. The CDR3 sequence is 15 residues long. Looked up from germline, CDR1 is MNHNS and CDR2 is SASEGT. V lost 2 bases, J lost 0 bases, and 8 bases lay in between. CDR3 residues: CASSEFGASGNTIYF. The CDR3, as DNA: TGTGCCAGCAGTGAATTTGGAGCCTCTGGAAACACCATATATTTT.

The gene calls are TRBV6-5 and TRBJ1-1; D gene unclear. Trimming stripped 0 bases from V and 4 bases from J, with 6 bases between. The CDR3 has 13 residues. CDR1 is MNHEY, CDR2 SVGAGI, per germline. The CDR3 sequence: CASSYSRGTEAFF. CDR3 DNA: TGTGCCAGCAGTTACTCCCGGGGCACTGAAGCTTTCTTT.

The chain uses TRBV5-1 and TRBJ2-4, with D possibly matching TRBD2 (6 bases). V was cut by 0 bases and J by 3 bases, with 7 bases left in between. The CDR3 is 14 residues long. Germline V lookup: CDR1 SGHRS, CDR2 YFSETQ. CDR3 bases: TGCGCCAGCAGCTTGGGGGGAGGCAAAAACATTCAGTACTTC. The encoded protein is CASSLGGGKNIQYF.

CDR3 in DNA: TGTGCCAGCAGCGAGGGACTAGCGAGGGACGAGCAGTACTTC. Its protein is CASSEGLARDEQYF. The gene calls are TRBV9 and TRBJ2-7; 10 bases line up with TRBD2. Germline lookup yields CDR1 SGDLS and CDR2 YYNGEE. V was clipped by 3 bases and J by 5 bases; unmatched bases: 5. The CDR3 spans 14 residues.

The sample holds a few counts of this clone. The chain carries TRBV9 and TRBJ2-6; D is possibly TRBD2 (7 bases). The CDR3 totals 17 residues. Trimming left V 5 bases short and J 0 bases short, with 15 bases between. Germline assignment: CDR1 SGDLS and CDR2 YYNGEE. The CDR3 sequence: CASSARGGSSGANVLTF. DNA for the CDR3: TGTGCCAGCAGTGCTAGGGGGGGCAGCTCTGGGGCCAACGTCCTGACTTTC.

This sequence joins TRBV5-4 and TRBJ1-1; 7 bases are shared with TRBD1. CDR1 is SGHNT, CDR2 YYREEE, per germline (reference sequence). This CDR3 is 14 amino acids long. The J segment lost 0 bases and the V segment lost 6 bases, leaving 5 bases of the junction unmatched. The CDR3 loop is CASKMTGMNTEAFF. The CDR3, as DNA: TGTGCCAGCAAAATGACAGGGATGAACACTGAAGCTTTCTTT.

This rearrangement joins TRBV21-1 to TRBJ2-7; TRBD1 is taken as the D call from the table, unchecked against the DNA. TRBV21-1 is a pseudogene segment. This CDR3 has 14 amino acids. This CDR3 reads CASSKVVNNYEQYF. The CDR3 DNA is TGTGCCAGCAGCAAAGTGGTCAACAACTACGAGCAGTACTTC.

The chain couples TRBV28 to TRBJ2-7, with 8 bases lining up with TRBD1. Germline V gives CDR1 MDHEN, CDR2 SYDVKM. The CDR3 covers 15 residues. After removal of 6 bases from V and 5 bases from J, the junction contained 12 bases not matched to a gene. CDR3 sequence reads: CASRLPTTGVNEQYF. The CDR3, as DNA: TGTGCCAGCAGACTTCCTACGACAGGGGTTAACGAGCAGTACTTC. Based on the CDR3 plus reference TRBV28 and TRBJ2-7, the full variable domain is DVKVTQSSRYLVKRTGEKVFLECVQDMDHENMFWYRQDPGLGLRLIYFSYDVKMKEKGDIPEGYSVSREKKERFSLILESASTNQTSMYLCASRLPTTGVNEQYFGPGTRLTVT.

This chain joins TRBV19 and TRBJ1-2; D not resolved. V gave up 4 bases and J gave up 13 bases, with 19 bases separating them. The CDR3 extends over 13 amino acids. Germline CDR1 LNHDA, CDR2 SQIVND (reference sequence). The CDR3 is CASSTLSTFSGTF. In DNA form, the CDR3 reads TGTGCCAGTAGTACCTTATCGACCTTTTCGGGCACCTTC. The full variable domain, its missing parts supplied by reference TRBV19 and TRBJ1-2, is DGGITQSPKYLFRKEGQNVTLSCEQNLNHDAMYWYRQDPGQGLRLIYYSQIVNDFQKGDIAEGYSVSREKKESFPLTVTSAQKNPTAFYLCASSTLSTFSGTFGSGTRLTVV.

This clone came up many times. This chain uses TRBV7-3 with TRBJ2-2; D is unresolved. Per germline, CDR1 SGHTA and CDR2 FQGTGA. This CDR3 region has 18 residues. Trimming stripped 5 bases from V and 4 bases from J, with 23 bases between. CDR3 amino acids: CASSRHPQSVGTTGELFF. DNA for the CDR3: TGTGCCAGCAGCCGACATCCTCAATCGGTCGGAACCACCGGGGAGCTGTTTTTT.